Shown below are 25 T cell receptor beta chains from a single sample sequenced in a study of neurological immune-mediated disorders. From the 5' RACE reads, TCRdb called clonotypes with MiXCR, one entry per CDR3 protein. The sample consists of 95,000 or so distinct CDR3 sequences, roughly 3.5% of them appearing once. Sequencing was performed on PBMCs. The source is a woman younger than 35 with multiple sclerosis.

This clonotype has ten or more counts. The J gene is TRBJ2-2, the V gene TRBV5-1; no reliable D call. Trimming removed 0 bases from V and 7 bases from J, with 13 bases in between. Germline V lookup: CDR1 SGHRS, CDR2 YFSETQ. This CDR3 region has 15 residues. For the CDR3, the DNA is TGCGCCAGCAGCTTGGAGGCAGCCGTTGTCGGGGAGCTGTTTTTT. Protein sequence: CASSLEAAVVGELFF.

This clonotype was seen many times. The V and J genes are TRBV20-1 and TRBJ2-5; D not resolved. The CDR3 is 11 residues long. V gave up 3 bases and J gave up 2 bases, with 4 bases separating them. Germline CDR1 reads DFQATT; CDR2 reads SNEGSKA (reference sequence). CDR3 DNA sequence: TGCAGTGCTAGCCTACAAGAGACCCAGTACTTC. Translating it yields CSASLQETQYF.

This clonotype was seen at least ten times. The V gene is TRBV20-1, the J gene TRBJ1-1; 7 nucleotides match TRBD1. CDR1 and CDR2 (germline): DFQATT, SNEGSKA (reference sequence). This CDR3 region has 15 residues. V lost 5 bases to trimming and J lost 3 bases; unmatched junction nucleotides: 12. CDR3 loop: CSARNPKGADTEAFF. The CDR3 region has the DNA TGCAGTGCTCGCAATCCCAAGGGGGCAGACACTGAAGCTTTCTTT.

This clonotype was seen many times. V gene TRBV20-1 combines with J gene TRBJ2-2, with unresolved D. V was pared by 0 bases and J by 2 bases, with 10 bases between. CDR3 length equals 15 residues. Germline assignment: CDR1 DFQATT and CDR2 SNEGSKA (reference sequence). The DNA of the CDR3 is TGCAGTGCTAGAGATCTTTACACCAACACCGGGGAGCTGTTTTTT. Translation: CSARDLYTNTGELFF.

In this sample, this clonotype turned up many times. The gene calls are TRBV18 and TRBJ2-1, with D possibly matching TRBD2 (6 bases). There are 14 residues in the CDR3. The V end lost 3 bases, the J end lost 10 bases, and 16 bases lay between the germline ends. The germline CDR1 and CDR2 sequences are KGHSH and LQKENI. In nucleotides, the CDR3 is TGTGCCAGCTCACCGGCTAGCGTAGTTGACGAGCAGTTCTTC. Translation gives CASSPASVVDEQFF. Full variable domain (remainder filled in from reference TRBV18 and TRBJ2-1): NAGVMQNPRHLVRRRGQEARLRCSPMKGHSHVYWYRQLPEEGLKFMVYLQKENIIDESGMPKERFSAEFPKEGPSILRIQQVVRGDSAAYFCASSPASVVDEQFFGPGTRLTVL.

The table lists this clonotype with many counts. The rearrangement uses TRBV4-1 and TRBJ2-3, with 9 bases matching TRBD2. Germline trimming cut 0 bases from V and 2 bases from J; bases unmatched to any gene: 6. This CDR3 region has 17 residues. CDR1 is MGHRA, CDR2 YSYEKL, per germline. CDR3 loop: CASSQDGLAGFTDTQYF. CDR3 in DNA: TGCGCCAGCAGCCAAGATGGGCTAGCGGGGTTCACAGATACGCAGTATTTT.

This clonotype was picked up many times. The genes are TRBV7-3 and TRBJ2-5; no clear D gene. Between the trimmed V and J ends, which lost 4 bases and 7 bases, there was a span of 13 bases. The CDR3 loop spans 13 amino acids. Germline CDR1 and CDR2: SGHTA and FQGTGA. CDR3 in DNA: TGTGCCAGCAGCTCCGGGTCCGATGGGACCCAGTACTTC. Its protein is CASSSGSDGTQYF. Based on the CDR3 plus reference TRBV7-3 and TRBJ2-5, the full variable domain is GAGVSQTPSNKVTEKGKYVELRCDPISGHTALYWYRQSLGQGPEFLIYFQGTGAADDSGLPNDRFFAVRPEGSVSTLKIQRTERGDSAVYLCASSSGSDGTQYFGPGTRLLVL.

This clonotype has a count of ten or more. The V gene is TRBV11-2, the J gene TRBJ2-4; D is unclear. There are 15 residues in the CDR3. V was pared by 5 bases and J by 0 bases, with 11 bases between. The germline gives CDR1 SGHAT, CDR2 FQNNGV. In DNA, the CDR3 is TGTGCCAGCAGCCAACCCAATCTAGCCAAAAACATTCAGTACTTC. This translates into CASSQPNLAKNIQYF.

This clonotype occurred a few times. V gene TRBV6-1 combines with J gene TRBJ2-3; no definite D call. CDR3 length equals 15 residues. Germline V lookup: CDR1 MNHNS, CDR2 SASEGT. V was pared by 0 bases and J by 6 bases, with 13 bases between. As DNA, the CDR3 is TGTGCCAGCAGTGAAGCTCGGACCAGATGGGATACGCAGTATTTT. Translating it yields CASSEARTRWDTQYF.

There are many counts of this clonotype. This chain uses TRBV14 with TRBJ1-1, with TRBD1 as a possible D gene (6 bases). Germline loops: CDR1 SGHDN, CDR2 FVKESK. Trimming took 5 bases from V and 0 from J, leaving 13 bases between them. The CDR3 contains 15 residues. Here the CDR3 DNA reads TGTGCCAGCAGCAACACAGGGATCATGAACACTGAAGCTTTCTTT. The encoded protein is CASSNTGIMNTEAFF.

This clonotype has at least ten counts. V gene TRBV12-3 or TRBV12-4 combines with J gene TRBJ1-2; a possible D gene is TRBD1 (5 bases). The CDR3 totals 13 residues. V lost 3 bases to trimming and J lost 7 bases, with 12 bases between them. The CDR3 loop reads CASSFWGEGGYTF. The DNA for the CDR3 is TGTGCCAGCAGTTTTTGGGGGGAAGGTGGCTACACCTTC.

This clonotype was detected ten times or more. This sequence joins TRBV15 and TRBJ1-3; D gene unclear. Looked up from germline, CDR1 is LNHNV and CDR2 is YYDKDF (reference sequence). The CDR3 is made up of 15 amino acids. V gave up 0 bases and J gave up 4 bases, with 10 bases separating them. The CDR3 DNA reads as TGTGCCACCAGCAGAGATCGGACGGAGGGAAACACCATATATTTT. This sequence encodes CATSRDRTEGNTIYF.

The table lists this clonotype with many counts. The chain recombines TRBV5-6 with TRBJ2-7, with TRBD2 as a possible D gene (6 bases). Trimming cost V 3 bases and J 7 bases, with 8 bases left between them. This CDR3 region has 11 residues. Germline CDR1 is SGHDT and CDR2 is YYEEEE. CDR3 nucleotides: TGTGCCAGCAGCTCGGGGAGGGAGCAGTACTTC. It codes for CASSSGREQYF.

There are many counts of this clonotype. V is TRBV7-2 and J is TRBJ2-5; 8 bases map to TRBD2. This CDR3 region has 14 residues. Germline CDR1 and CDR2: SGHTA and FQGNSA. With V trimmed by 5 bases and J by 4 bases, 6 bases remained unmatched. This CDR3 reads CASSPGGVRETQYF. CDR3 coding DNA: TGTGCCAGCAGCCCCGGGGGGGTAAGAGAGACCCAGTACTTC.

This clonotype was recorded at least ten times. This rearrangement joins TRBV9 to TRBJ1-2; 8 bases line up with TRBD1. The CDR3 is 14 amino acids. Germline CDR1 is SGDLS and CDR2 is YYNGEE. V lost 4 bases and J lost 8; bases outside the gene matches: 10. The CDR3 bases are TGTGCCAGCAGCCCACAGGACAGGGTGAGGGGCTACACCTTC. Protein: CASSPQDRVRGYTF.

This clonotype has ten or more counts. The genes are TRBV15 and TRBJ2-7; 12 nucleotides line up with TRBD2. After removal of 3 bases from V and 3 bases from J, the junction contained 3 bases not matched to a gene. Per germline, CDR1 LNHNV and CDR2 YYDKDF (reference sequence). CDR3 length: 15 amino acids. CDR3 sequence: CATSSGTSGYYEQYF. The CDR3 DNA reads as TGTGCCACCAGCAGCGGGACTAGCGGGTACTACGAGCAGTACTTC.

Ten or more counts support this clonotype. The chain recombines TRBV5-1 with TRBJ2-3, with D possibly being TRBD2 (6 bases). The CDR3 sequence is 17 residues long. The germline gives CDR1 SGHRS, CDR2 YFSETQ. Trimming cost V 0 bases and J 6 bases, with 20 bases left between them. DNA for the CDR3: TGCGCCAGCAGCTTGGAGGGAGGCGCCGGACTGCCTGATACGCAGTATTTT. Translation gives CASSLEGGAGLPDTQYF.

The table lists this clonotype with many counts. The chain couples TRBV6-1 to TRBJ2-7; TRBD2 agrees at 9 bases. V was pared by 6 bases and J by 3 bases, with 12 bases of the junction left unmatched. The CDR3 is made up of 16 amino acids. Germline CDR1 MNHNS, CDR2 SASEGT. The CDR3 DNA reads TGTGCCAGCAGCCTTCCAGGGCTAGCGGGGAACTACGAGCAGTACTTC. Its protein is CASSLPGLAGNYEQYF.

This clonotype was counted ten times or more. V gene TRBV24-1 combines with J gene TRBJ2-1, with D uncertain. Deletions cut 3 bases from V and 5 bases from J, with 7 bases between. CDR3 length equals 13 residues. CDR1 and CDR2 from the germline V gene are KGHDR and SFDVKD. CDR3 protein: CATSDGPDNEQFF. CDR3 nucleotide sequence: TGTGCCACCAGTGATGGGCCCGACAATGAGCAGTTCTTC.

On this clonotype: This clone may be a read error of a much larger clone one base away. The chain has TRBV12-3 or TRBV12-4 and TRBJ2-1, with 14 bases matching TRBD2. This CDR3 contains 14 residues. CDR3: CVSRGLAGANEQFF. The CDR3 DNA follows: TGTGTCAGCAGGGGACTAGCGGGGGCCAATGAGCAGTTCTTC.

The V and J genes are TRBV5-1 and TRBJ1-1; D is possibly TRBD1 (5 bases). The germline CDR1 and CDR2 sequences are SGHRS and YFSETQ. CDR3 length equals 14 residues. Trimming cost V 5 bases and J 4 bases, with 15 bases left between them. Here the CDR3 DNA reads TGCGCCAGCAGGTCCGGGACGGCTGCCACTGAAGCTTTCTTT. Translation gives CASRSGTAATEAFF.

This clonotype was seen at least ten times. The chain is built from TRBV12-3 or TRBV12-4 and TRBJ1-3; 7 nucleotides align to TRBD1. Trimming took 4 bases from V and 8 from J; bases not matched to a gene: 8. This CDR3 comprises 14 residues. The CDR3 is CASSSRQGVDTIYF. The DNA for the CDR3 is TGTGCCAGCAGTTCCCGCCAGGGGGTGGACACCATATATTTT.

This clonotype has a count of ten or more. DNA for the CDR3: TGTGCCAGCAGTCGACGGGTCCTCGACATTCAGTACTTC. Translating gives CASSRRVLDIQYF. The chain has TRBV6-6 and TRBJ2-4; D is undetermined. Trimming took 5 bases from V and 8 from J, leaving 13 bases between them. Germline assignment: CDR1 MNHNY and CDR2 SVGAGI (reference sequence). The CDR3 has 13 amino acids.

This clonotype was seen ten or more times. The chain links TRBV4-1 to TRBJ1-1, with D unresolved. CDR1 MGHRA and CDR2 YSYEKL come from the germline V gene. The CDR3 covers 17 residues. The germline V and J ends were trimmed by 2 bases and 6 bases, with 22 bases remaining between them. The CDR3: CASSQTVVGWQKSEAFF. The CDR3 DNA sequence: TGCGCCAGCAGCCAAACCGTGGTAGGGTGGCAGAAGTCTGAAGCTTTCTTT.

This clonotype was observed many times. The CDR3 loop reads CASRDRGGSGANVLTF. The CDR3 nucleotides read TGTGCCAGCCGCGACAGGGGTGGCTCTGGGGCCAACGTCCTGACTTTC. The rearrangement uses TRBV6-1 and TRBJ2-6; 8 positions agree with TRBD1. The CDR3 spans 16 residues. Losses at the gene ends were 8 bases for V and 0 bases for J; bases not matched to a gene: 6. Per the germline V gene, CDR1 is MNHNS and CDR2 is SASEGT.